This T cell receptor (beta chain) was profiled in a study of blood T cell repertoires in COVID-19. Study-level information: From the United States, Italy and Spain came samples of acute and convalescent COVID-19. In each case, the material was cDNA or gDNA derived from T cells, B-cell-depleted T cells, or PBMCs.

Authors' data handling: Reference gene primer amplification gave nucleated cell count estimates. Clones were read by immunoSEQ multiplex PCR, and TCRdb kept only the in-frame ones, dropping some. That table furnishes V, J and clone size, whereas the DNA furnished D and trimming. The table lists 110,000 or so clones, roughly 80% of them singletons, with 6.2% in the top ten. The CDR3 consists of 17 residues. Trimming at V came to 1 base and at J to 5 bases, leaving 13 bases not matched to a gene. Germline CDR1 KGHSH, CDR2 LQKENI. The receptor comes from a man aged 65-85 years with acute or convalescent COVID-19. The chain carries TRBV18 and TRBJ1-2; TRBD1 matches 7 bases. Sequencing was performed on peripheral blood. CDR3 DNA sequence: TGTGCCAGCTCACCACTGGACAGGATAGGTCCCCGATATGGCTACACCTTC. Protein sequence: CASSPLDRIGPRYGYTF.